A selection of T cell receptor beta chains follows, all from one sample in a study of blood T cell repertoires in COVID-19. Only in-frame clones appear in the TCRdb table, and some are missing; sequencing was by immunoSEQ multiplex PCR. The sample carries about 170,000 clones, about 80% recorded once. The sequenced sample was peripheral blood. The receptors derive from a woman of 80 years or more with acute or convalescent COVID-19. Both conserved end residues are trimmed from each CDR3. The D gene is left open where the match is weak.

v_gene | d_gene | CDR3aa
TRBV29-1 | NA | SVLGGVNTEAF
TRBV4-1 | TRBD1 | ASSRRTGNSGEDKNIQY
TRBV19 | TRBD1 | ASSSGQGSQPQH
TRBV18 | TRBD1 | ASSPGTGQGADGYT
TRBV5-1 | TRBD2 | ASSPRTSGINTGELF
TRBV3-1/TRBV3-2 | NA | ASSQSVEKLF
TRBV5-1 | NA | ASSLGLSYSGREHSPLH
TRBV30 | TRBD1 | AWSVRDSYGYT
TRBV5-1 | TRBD1 | ASSLQGQGIGNTIY
TRBV18 | NA | ASSPTTGTGGNTIY
TRBV2 | TRBD2 | ASSPMTSATGELF
TRBV19 | NA | ASSMRQNYGYT
TRBV3-1/TRBV3-2 | NA | ASSQDYRANYGYT
TRBV29-1 | NA | SVEQGGTDTQY
TRBV5-1 | NA | ASSLAGGTVYEQY
TRBV9 | NA | ASSPGGAVNQPQH
TRBV12-3/TRBV12-4 | NA | ASSLVNTGSTF
TRBV18 | NA | ASSPDRWEQF
TRBV11-2 | NA | ASSFSGLSYEQY